Each of the 21 T cell receptor beta chains below was sequenced from the same sample in a study of T-cell reconstitution after alpha-beta-depleted transplantation in children. Using unique molecular identifiers, the investigators prepared the TCRbeta library. One entry per CDR3 protein results from TCRdb running MiXCR on the PCR reads. The repertoire holds approximately 420,000 distinct CDR3 sequences, roughly a tenth seen once, with approximately 5% in the top ten. The specimen was PBMCs from the stem cell graft donor, collected from the stem cell graft. Receptor source: a human donor who donated a stem cell graft to a child with acute myeloid leukemia.

DNA of the CDR3: TGTGCCAGCCGCATGACAGGGGGCGGCGAGACCCAGTACTTC. Encoded protein: CASRMTGGGETQYF. This rearrangement joins TRBV7-2 to TRBJ2-5, with 10 bases lining up with TRBD1. Germline V gene sequence: CDR1 SGHTA, CDR2 FQGNSA. The CDR3 extends over 14 amino acids. The V gene end was trimmed by 8 bases and the J gene end by 5 bases; junction bases not matched to a gene: 8.

In this sample, this clonotype turned up many times. The chain uses TRBV10-3 and TRBJ1-2, with D maybe TRBD1 (5 bases). V gave up 6 bases and J gave up 2 bases, with 13 bases separating them. This CDR3 is 14 amino acids long. Germline CDR1 and CDR2: ENHRY and SYGVKD. The CDR3 DNA reads as TGTGCCATCAGCAAAGGGACGGACAACTATGGCTACACCTTC. Amino acids: CAISKGTDNYGYTF.

This clonotype was recorded a few times. The rearrangement uses TRBV5-1 and TRBJ2-7, with 14 bases matching TRBD2. J was trimmed by 4 bases and V by 0 bases; bases with no gene match: 3. The CDR3 runs to 16 residues. Germline CDR1 reads SGHRS; CDR2 reads YFSETQ. Written as DNA, the CDR3 is TGCGCCAGCAGCTTGGAGACTAGCGGGAGGGCATACGAGCAGTACTTC. It encodes CASSLETSGRAYEQYF. The whole variable domain, filled in from reference TRBV5-1 and TRBJ2-7, reads KAGVTQTPRYLIKTRGQQVTLSCSPISGHRSVSWYQQTPGQGLQFLFEYFSETQRNKGNFPGRFSGRQFSNSRSEMNVSTLELGDSALYLCASSLETSGRAYEQYFGPGTRLTVT.

The chain is built from TRBV20-1 and TRBJ2-1; TRBD1 matches 8 bases. Germline V lookup: CDR1 DFQATT, CDR2 SNEGSKA (reference sequence). The CDR3 sequence is 13 residues long. V lost 6 bases to trimming and J lost 7 bases; unmatched junction nucleotides: 8. CDR3 nucleotides: TGCAGTGCAAGGGAGGACAGGGTGAATGAGCAGTTCTTC. It specifies CSAREDRVNEQFF.

This clonotype was counted at least ten times. The chain joins TRBV5-1 to TRBJ2-1; D unresolved. V was cut by 0 bases and J by 8 bases, with 9 bases left in between. The germline CDR1 and CDR2 sequences are SGHRS and YFSETQ. The CDR3 runs to 13 residues. This CDR3 reads CASSLADFDEQFF. The CDR3, as DNA: TGCGCCAGCAGCTTGGCCGATTTTGATGAGCAGTTCTTC. Full variable domain (rest looked up from reference TRBV5-1 and TRBJ2-1): KAGVTQTPRYLIKTRGQQVTLSCSPISGHRSVSWYQQTPGQGLQFLFEYFSETQRNKGNFPGRFSGRQFSNSRSEMNVSTLELGDSALYLCASSLADFDEQFFGPGTRLTVL.

This clonotype was picked up a small number of times. The chain is built from TRBV4-3 and TRBJ2-7, with D tentatively TRBD1 or TRBD2 (5 bases each). CDR3 size: 15 residues. CDR1 and CDR2 (germline): LGHNA, YSLEER. V was shortened by 3 bases and J by 3 bases, with 15 bases between the two germline ends. The CDR3 coding sequence is TGCGCCAGCAGCCAGACCGGGGCAAAATACTACGAGCAGTACTTC. It yields the protein CASSQTGAKYYEQYF.

The chain links TRBV7-2 to TRBJ1-5; 9 bases map to TRBD1. The CDR3 has 16 amino acids. The V gene's germline CDR1 is SGHTA and CDR2 FQGNSA. After removal of 5 bases from V and 6 bases from J, the junction contained 11 bases not matched to a gene. DNA of the CDR3: TGTGCCAGCAGCGGAAGCCTGGGACAGGGCTTTCAGCCCCAGCATTTT. This encodes CASSGSLGQGFQPQHF.

This clonotype has more than one count but fewer than ten. The chain is built from TRBV5-1 and TRBJ2-1; 12 positions match TRBD1. V shed 5 bases, J shed 8 bases, and the junction held 5 bases outside the gene matches. CDR3 size: 14 residues. Germline V gene lookup returns CDR1 SGHRS and CDR2 YFSETQ. The CDR3 bases are TGCGCCAGCAGGGCGGGACAGGGGGCCGATGAGCAGTTCTTC. This translates into CASRAGQGADEQFF.

The gene calls are TRBV5-1 and TRBJ2-3; 7 bases agree with TRBD1. Germline loops: CDR1 SGHRS, CDR2 YFSETQ. The CDR3 extends over 16 amino acids. V shed 4 bases and J 3 bases; nucleotides not matched to a gene: 11. CDR3 protein: CASSQPVTGRTDTQYF. The CDR3 coding sequence is TGCGCCAGCAGCCAACCAGTGACAGGGCGAACAGATACGCAGTATTTT.

A remark on this clonotype: A read error may account for a junction end that differs from germline. V usage is TRBV12-3 or TRBV12-4 and J usage is TRBJ1-2, with 11 positions matching TRBD1. The CDR3 has 17 residues. The CDR3 reads CACSFRGQGVRAYGYTF. DNA for the CDR3: TGTGCCTGCAGTTTTCGGGGACAGGGGGTAAGGGCATATGGCTACACCTTC.

This clonotype was observed a few times. The chain uses TRBV14 and TRBJ2-1; D might be TRBD1 (8 bases). CDR1 is SGHDN and CDR2 is FVKESK in the germline V gene. Trimming pared 4 bases from V and 0 bases from J, leaving 37 bases between. The CDR3 spans 24 residues. In DNA form, the CDR3 reads TGTGCCAGCAGCCTATTAGGACAGGGTGTTCCAAAACGAGCGGGACCCGCCTCCTACAATGAGCAGTTCTTC. It yields the protein CASSLLGQGVPKRAGPASYNEQFF.

This clonotype occurred a few times. The rearrangement joins TRBV4-1 to TRBJ2-4; 8 bases are a match to TRBD1. CDR3 length: 15 residues. V shed 2 bases, J shed 2 bases, and the junction held 2 bases outside the gene matches. The V gene's germline CDR1 is MGHRA and CDR2 YSYEKL. The CDR3 DNA reads as TGCGCCAGCAGCCAACTCAGGGGGCCCAAAAACATTCAGTACTTC. Translation gives CASSQLRGPKNIQYF.

The rearrangement uses TRBV10-3 and TRBJ1-1; D possibly corresponds to TRBD1 (5 bases). There are 15 residues in the CDR3. CDR1 is ENHRY, CDR2 SYGVKD, per germline. Trimming took 2 bases from V and 1 from J, leaving 11 bases between them. CDR3 sequence (DNA): TGTGCCATCAGTGAGGGGGGTAATACGAACACTGAAGCTTTCTTT. It codes for CAISEGGNTNTEAFF.

V is TRBV5-6 and J is TRBJ2-3; D unresolved. The V end was cut by 0 bases, the J end by 0 bases, with 11 bases between. The CDR3 totals 16 residues. The germline V gene has CDR1 SGHDT and CDR2 YYEEEE. The DNA of the CDR3 is TGTGCCAGCAGCTTGGGACCTCCTAGGAGCACAGATACGCAGTATTTT. It yields the protein CASSLGPPRSTDTQYF.

This chain uses TRBV5-1 with TRBJ2-1, with a weak D call TRBD1 (5 bases). Germline loops: CDR1 SGHRS, CDR2 YFSETQ. CDR3 size: 16 residues. Trimming took 0 bases from V and 0 from J, leaving 10 bases between them. The CDR3, as DNA: TGCGCCAGCAGCTTGGATTCAGGGCTCTCCTACAATGAGCAGTTCTTC. Its translation: CASSLDSGLSYNEQFF.

This clonotype was counted a few times. The chain carries TRBV6-2 or TRBV6-3 and TRBJ2-1; D gene uncertain. The V end was cut by 1 base, the J end by 4 bases, with 8 bases between. In germline, CDR1 is MNHEY, CDR2 SVGEGT. CDR3 length: 14 residues. The CDR3 DNA sequence: TGTGCCAGCAGTTACTTGGAGATTTACAATGAGCAGTTCTTC. Translation gives CASSYLEIYNEQFF.

This clonotype was detected only a few times. As DNA, the CDR3 is TGCGCCAGCAGCCAAGAACCCATCCACGAGCAGTACGTC. Translated: CASSQEPIHEQYV. The rearrangement links TRBV4-1 to TRBJ2-7, with D uncertain. CDR3 size: 13 residues. Germline V gives CDR1 MGHRA, CDR2 YSYEKL. V dropped 0 bases and J dropped 5 bases, with 8 bases sitting between them.

J is TRBJ2-5 and V is TRBV5-1; D might be TRBD1 (7 bases). This CDR3 region has 15 residues. Germline CDR1 and CDR2: SGHRS and YFSETQ. The ends were cut back, 5 bases at V and 1 base at J, with 15 bases in the middle. The CDR3 bases are TGCGCCAGCAGAGGGCAGGGGGGTACCCAAGAGACCCAGTACTTC. Translated: CASRGQGGTQETQYF.

This clonotype came up many times. The rearrangement uses TRBV9 and TRBJ1-1; tentative D call: TRBD1 (5 bases). Germline values: CDR1 SGDLS, CDR2 YYNGEE. CDR3 length equals 14 residues. Between the trimmed V and J ends, which lost 4 bases and 8 bases, there was a span of 18 bases. In nucleotides, the CDR3 is TGTGCCAGCAGCACCAGTCCCGATAGGGGCGAAGCTTTCTTT. Its translation is CASSTSPDRGEAFF.

This clonotype was recorded at least ten times. The J gene is TRBJ2-1, the V gene TRBV20-1; no clear D. The germline V gene encodes CDR1 DFQATT and CDR2 SNEGSKA (reference sequence). The CDR3 extends over 15 amino acids. The ends were cut back, 6 bases at V and 1 base at J, with 16 bases in the middle. The CDR3 is CSASPLGGSYNEQFF. For the CDR3, the DNA is TGCAGTGCCTCCCCTCTAGGCGGATCCTACAATGAGCAGTTCTTC.

This clonotype has more than one count but fewer than ten. The gene calls are TRBV2 and TRBJ2-1, with 9 bases fitting TRBD1. Germline lookup yields CDR1 SNHLY and CDR2 FYNNEI. This CDR3 is 15 amino acids long. With V trimmed by 9 bases and J by 1 base, 7 bases remained unmatched. CDR3 amino acids: CASLGGTGSYNEQFF. The CDR3 DNA is TGTGCCAGTCTCGGAGGGACAGGGTCCTACAATGAGCAGTTCTTC.